What follows describes a single T cell receptor (beta chain). This sample is part of a study of cytomegalovirus exposure and HLA in healthy donors. Vbeta (60) and Jbeta (13) primers were used in the PCR. Assay: immunoSEQ multiplex PCR; the TCRdb copy retains only in-frame clones and omits some. The sample has some 90,000 clones; approximately 76% are singletons. This TCR was recovered from a man younger than 45 in good health and CMV-seropositive. What was sequenced was PBMCs.

The CDR3 region has the DNA TGTGCCAGCAGTCCTACGAGGTTCTTC. It is translated as CASSPTRFF. The rearrangement joins TRBV5-8 to TRBJ2-1; D remains ambiguous. V lost 5 bases, J lost 15 bases, and 9 bases lay in between. This CDR3 comprises 9 residues. Per the germline V gene, CDR1 is SGHTS and CDR2 is YDEGEE.